Included here is one TCR beta chain sequence, with context. The antigen remains unidentified. The data originate from a study of early stage breast cancer tumors. Study context: The ER+/PR+/HER2- tumors included about 8 ductal and a few lobular carcinomas.

Using immunoSEQ multiplex PCR, the repertoire was profiled, and TCRdb retains in-frame clones only, with some absent. The table shows about 72,000 clones, with around four fifths occurring only once. General study results and limits: Tumors had approximately 2.4-fold higher T cell density than normal breast.

The TCR comes from a person between 55 and 70 years old with breast cancer. The sequenced material came from blood.

CDR3 bases: TGTGCCAGCTGTGGACAGAGTCCCTCCTATAATTCACCCCTCCACTTT. This gives the protein CASCGQSPSYNSPLHF. V usage is TRBV28 and J usage is TRBJ1-6; perhaps TRBD1 as D (6 bases). The CDR3 sequence is 16 residues long. CDR1 is MDHEN and CDR2 is SYDVKM in the germline V gene. Trimming left V 8 bases short and J 0 bases short, with 14 bases between. Full variable domain (outside the CDR3, taken from reference TRBV28 and TRBJ1-6): DVKVTQSSRYLVKRTGEKVFLECVQDMDHENMFWYRQDPGLGLRLIYFSYDVKMKEKGDIPEGYSVSREKKERFSLILESASTNQTSMYLCASCGQSPSYNSPLHFGNGTRLTVT.